This T cell receptor beta chain was identified in a study of breast tumors, draining lymph nodes, adjacent tissues (dated by TCRdb to about 2016). Study-wide context: TCR beta repertoires were compared across tumor, adjacent nontumor tissue and axillary lymph nodes obtained from breast cancer patients. The study aimed to assess the relationships and possible T-cell exchange between tumor, surrounding tissue and draining lymph node repertoires in human breast cancer.

Lymph node samples were obtained from the axillary draining lymph nodes of breast cancer patients. The paper's findings and limits, for the study overall: Tumor T-cell repertoires showed less diversity than lymph node repertoires and more diversity than nontumor tissue repertoires, and tumor T-cell repertoires showed preferential V and J gene usage. The data were considered consistent with most tumor T cells being derived from the lymph node and subsequently expanding within tumor tissue. The conclusion that tumor T cells originate in lymph nodes was presented as consistent with a hypothesis rather than as directly demonstrated. Tumor and nontumor tissue repertoires were found to be significantly more similar in luminal-like than in basal-like breast cancer.

Sequencing used an Illumina HiSeq 2000. Multiplex PCR amplification was used to generate the TCR beta chain libraries. High-throughput sequencing was used to analyze the amplified TCR beta chain products. TCRdb trimmed public reads at Q25 via fastp, called clones via MiXCR and kept in-frame beta chains. Each CDR3 protein gets just one entry, which takes the most common genes and DNA from the rows behind it. This sample is represented by 200,000 or so distinct CDR3 sequences; around 33% of them were singletons. Jointly, the top ten make up 4.3% of the sample. The junction shows trimming of 3 bases on V and 0 bases on J, and the gene matches do not reach 3 bases of it. Inclusive of the bounding cysteine and phenylalanine, the CDR3 is 17 residues long. Only CDR3 DNA remains: 51 bases, in frame from the first base. Sequences WSHSY (CDR1) and SAAADI (CDR2) are obtained from the germline V gene. This clonotype was seen many times. No cognate antigen has been identified for it. The input lacks base qualities; no much larger clone sits a single base away.

Sample: axillary lymph node tissue. The V and J genes are TRBV10-2 and TRBJ2-3; TRBD2 fits 13 bases in the junction. The sequence derives from a female donor with breast cancer. Some clones in this sample may be carry-over from other donors' samples. The nucleotide sequence is given as TGCGCCAGCAGTGATATGGGACTAGCGGGGAGCACAGATACGCAGTATTTT. Its coded protein is CASSDMGLAGSTDTQYF.